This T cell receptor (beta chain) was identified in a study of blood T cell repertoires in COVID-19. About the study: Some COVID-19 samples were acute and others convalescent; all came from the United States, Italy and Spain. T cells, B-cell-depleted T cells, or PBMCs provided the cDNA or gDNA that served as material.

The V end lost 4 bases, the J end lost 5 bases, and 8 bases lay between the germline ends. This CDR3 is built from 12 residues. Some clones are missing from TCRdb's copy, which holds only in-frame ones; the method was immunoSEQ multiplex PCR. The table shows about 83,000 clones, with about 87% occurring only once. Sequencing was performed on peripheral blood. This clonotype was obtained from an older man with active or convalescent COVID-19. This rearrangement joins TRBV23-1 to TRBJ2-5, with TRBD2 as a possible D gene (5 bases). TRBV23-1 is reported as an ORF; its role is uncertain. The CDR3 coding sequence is TGCGCCAGCAGTCGAAGCGGTGAGACCCAGTACTTC. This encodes CASSRSGETQYF.